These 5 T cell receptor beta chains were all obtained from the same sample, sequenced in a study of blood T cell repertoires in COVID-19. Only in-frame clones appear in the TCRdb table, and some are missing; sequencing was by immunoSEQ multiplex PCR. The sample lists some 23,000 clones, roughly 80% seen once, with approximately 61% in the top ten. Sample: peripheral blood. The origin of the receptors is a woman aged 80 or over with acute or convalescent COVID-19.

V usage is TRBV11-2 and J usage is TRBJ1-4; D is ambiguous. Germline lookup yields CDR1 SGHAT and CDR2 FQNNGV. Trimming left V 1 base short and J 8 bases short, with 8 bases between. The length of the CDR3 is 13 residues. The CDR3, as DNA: TGTGCCAGCAGCTTAGCGGGAGCCGAAAAACTGTTTTTT. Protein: CASSLAGAEKLFF.

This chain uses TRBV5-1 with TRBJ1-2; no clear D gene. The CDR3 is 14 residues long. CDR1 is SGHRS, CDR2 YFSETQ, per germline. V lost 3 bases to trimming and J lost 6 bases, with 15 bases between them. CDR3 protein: CASSSDTLRDGYTF. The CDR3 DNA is TGCGCCAGCAGCTCCGACACGCTTCGAGATGGCTACACCTTC.

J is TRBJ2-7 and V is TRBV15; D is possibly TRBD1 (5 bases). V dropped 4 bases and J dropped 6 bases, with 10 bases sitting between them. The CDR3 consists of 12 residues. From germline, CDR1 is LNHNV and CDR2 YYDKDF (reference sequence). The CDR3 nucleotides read TGTGCCACCAGCACAGGGTTACGCGAGCAGTACTTC. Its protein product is CATSTGLREQYF. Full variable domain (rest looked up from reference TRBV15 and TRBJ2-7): DAMVIQNPRYQVTQFGKPVTLSCSQTLNHNVMYWYQQKSSQAPKLLFHYYDKDFNNEADTPDNFQSRRPNTSFCFLDIRSPGLGDTAMYLCATSTGLREQYFGPGTRLTVT.

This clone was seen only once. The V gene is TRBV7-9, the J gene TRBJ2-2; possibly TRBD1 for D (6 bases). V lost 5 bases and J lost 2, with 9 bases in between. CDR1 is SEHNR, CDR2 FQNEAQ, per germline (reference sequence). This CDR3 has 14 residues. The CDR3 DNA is TGTGCCAGCAGCGGACAGACCAACACCGGGGAGCTGTTTTTT. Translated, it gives CASSGQTNTGELFF.

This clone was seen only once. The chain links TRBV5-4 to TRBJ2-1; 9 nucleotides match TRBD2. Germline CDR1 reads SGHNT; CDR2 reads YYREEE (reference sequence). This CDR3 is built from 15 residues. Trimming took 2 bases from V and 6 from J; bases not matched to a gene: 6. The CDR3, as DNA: TGTGCCAGCAGCTTCGCGGGGGGGCCCGCCAATGAGCAGTTCTTC. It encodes CASSFAGGPANEQFF.